The 18 T cell receptor beta chains below all came from one sample that was sequenced in a study of T cell clonality in common variable immunodeficiency. Clones were sequenced by immunoSEQ multiplex PCR, and TCRdb holds only the in-frame ones, with some missing. Observed in the sample are about 31,000 clones, none of them singletons. The specimen sequenced was peripheral blood mononuclear cells. These receptors were taken from a person between 18 and 75 years old in good health.

The sample holds many counts of this clone. The read stops 3 residues short of the end of the CDR3; the missing end is completed from the germline J gene. The chain employs TRBV10-1 and TRBJ1-2, with TRBD1 matching 8 bases. The V segment lost 0 bases and the J segment 5 bases; nucleotides outside the gene matches: 8. The CDR3 sequence is 16 residues long. Per germline, CDR1 WNHNN and CDR2 SYGVQD (reference sequence). CDR3 bases read: TGCGCCAGCAGTGAGTCGCAGGACAGGGTCCCTTATGGC. Translated, it gives CASSESQDRVPYG. The whole CDR3 is CASSESQDRVPYGYTF.

At least ten counts were recorded for this clone. The read halts 3 residues ahead of the CDR3 end, with the missing end drawn from the germline J gene. This chain connects TRBV2 to TRBJ2-7, with 7 nucleotides matching TRBD2. This CDR3 is built from 13 residues. Losses at the gene ends were 4 bases for V and 6 bases for J; bases not matched to a gene: 6. Germline V gene lookup returns CDR1 SNHLY and CDR2 FYNNEI. The CDR3 protein is CASSGAGRGEQYF. The sequenced part of the CDR3 DNA is TGTGCCAGCAGTGGGGCGGGGAGGGGCGAG.

This clone occurred many times. The read terminates 3 residues before the CDR3 end, so the remaining end is supplied by the germline J gene. The chain carries TRBV30 and TRBJ1-2; TRBD1 matches 8 bases. The CDR3 sequence is 15 residues long. CDR1 and CDR2 from the germline V gene are GTSNPN and SVGIG (reference sequence). After removal of 1 base from V and 4 bases from J, the junction contained 8 bases not matched to a gene. Incomplete CDR3 DNA: TGTGCCTGGAGTGAAGGGGCAGGGGGCTCCTATGGC. This translates into CAWSEGAGGSYG. The whole CDR3 sequence is CAWSEGAGGSYGYTF.

This clone was observed at least ten times. The read terminates 3 residues before the CDR3 end, so the remaining end is supplied by the germline J gene. The chain is built from TRBV5-6 and TRBJ2-7; no clear D gene. Trimming removed 4 bases at V and 3 bases at J, with 5 bases between. The germline gives CDR1 SGHDT, CDR2 YYEEEE. There are 11 residues in the CDR3. CDR3 DNA (partial): TGTGCCAGCAGCGAAGGCTACGAG. This codes for CASSEGYE. The CDR3 reads in full as CASSEGYEQYF.

This clone was seen ten or more times. Sequencing ends 3 residues short of the CDR3 end; the germline J gene provides the rest. This rearrangement joins TRBV11-3 to TRBJ2-5; D not resolved. The germline gives CDR1 SGHNT, CDR2 YENEEA. The CDR3 covers 11 residues. CDR3 DNA, as far as it was read: TGTGCCAGCAGCCAAGGCACAACC. Translating it yields CASSQGTT. The whole CDR3 reads CASSQGTTQYF.

This clone was recorded many times. The CDR3 extends 3 residues past the end of the read, so its final part is completed from the germline J gene. Distinct nucleotide sequences in the sample also encode this CDR3. The J gene is TRBJ1-1, the V gene TRBV20-1, with D tentatively TRBD1 (6 bases). The CDR3 consists of 15 residues. CDR1 DFQATT and CDR2 SNEGSKA come from the germline V gene (reference sequence). The covered CDR3 bases are TGCAGTGCCCGTTCTTTCAGGGGCCGGCAAGAGACA. This translates into CSARSFRGRQET. The entire CDR3 protein is CSARSFRGRQETAFF.

This clone was seen ten or more times. The read gets to within 3 residues of the CDR3 end, and the germline J gene fills in the rest. This chain joins TRBV7-2 and TRBJ1-6, with D possibly being TRBD1 (5 bases). This CDR3 comprises 13 residues. The germline V and J ends were trimmed by 3 bases and 9 bases, with 9 bases remaining between them. Germline CDR1 reads SGHTA; CDR2 reads FQGNSA. The sequenced part of the CDR3 DNA is TGTGCCAGCAGCTTGGAAAGGGGTTCACCC. This gives the protein CASSLERGSP. The complete CDR3 sequence is CASSLERGSPLHF.

This clone was seen a handful of times. The CDR3 is cut off 3 residues early in the read; its end comes from the germline J gene. This chain uses TRBV19 with TRBJ1-2; 10 nucleotides agree with TRBD1. The CDR3 runs to 14 residues. CDR1 is LNHDA and CDR2 is SQIVND in the germline V gene (reference sequence). The DNA read from the CDR3 is TGTGCCAGTAAAGTGGGACAGGGGTCCGACGAC. It specifies CASKVGQGSDD. The CDR3 as a whole reads CASKVGQGSDDYTF. Supplemented by reference TRBV19 and TRBJ1-2, the full variable domain reads DGGITQSPKYLFRKEGQNVTLSCEQNLNHDAMYWYRQDPGQGLRLIYYSQIVNDFQKGDIAEGYSVSREKKESFPLTVTSAQKNPTAFYLCASKVGQGSDDYTFGSGTRLTVV.

This clone was counted ten times or more. The read falls 3 residues short of the CDR3 end, and the missing part is taken from the germline J gene. This chain links TRBV29-1 with TRBJ2-3; a possible D gene is TRBD1 (6 bases). The CDR3 loop spans 14 amino acids. Germline V lookup: CDR1 SQVTM, CDR2 ANQGSEA. Partial CDR3 DNA: TGCAGCGCTGCGGACAGTTACTCACAAGAGACG. It is translated as CSAADSYSQET. The complete CDR3 sequence is CSAADSYSQETQYF.

Ten or more counts support this clone. The observed sequence ends 3 residues before the CDR3 terminus, with the missing tail filled in from the germline J gene. The chain uses TRBV6-1 and TRBJ2-5, with D hard to call. CDR1 and CDR2 from the germline V gene are MNHNS and SASEGT. V was shortened by 6 bases and J by 1 base, with 12 bases between the two germline ends. The CDR3 runs to 14 residues. The CDR3 loop is CASSELPSQETQYF. The part of the CDR3 DNA that was read is TGTGCCAGCAGCGAACTTCCTTCCCAAGAGACC.

Ten or more counts support this clone. The read is 3 residues too short to cover the CDR3 end, so that end is filled in from the germline J gene. The V and J genes are TRBV25-1 and TRBJ2-1, with a tentative D call TRBD1 (6 bases). The CDR3 loop spans 14 amino acids. Germline V gene sequence: CDR1 MGHDK, CDR2 SYGVNS. Trimming removed 7 bases from V and 7 bases from J, with 17 bases in between. CDR3 amino acids: CASNDSPRGNEQFF. CDR3 DNA (partial): TGTGCCAGCAATGACAGTCCTAGGGGGAATGAG.

This clone was seen ten or more times. The read stops 3 residues short of the end of the CDR3; the missing end is completed from the germline J gene. This chain connects TRBV13 to TRBJ1-6; D remains ambiguous. The V end lost 3 bases, the J end lost 10 bases, and 10 bases lay between the germline ends. The germline V gene has CDR1 PRHDT and CDR2 FYEKMQ (reference sequence). The CDR3 loop spans 13 amino acids. The DNA read from the CDR3 is TGTGCCAGCAGCTTCCGGGGTGGCTCACCC. Amino acids: CASSFRGGSP. The whole CDR3 protein is CASSFRGGSPLHF.

This clone showed up many times. The DNA ends 3 residues before the CDR3 does, and the rest of the CDR3 is filled in from the germline J gene. Other DNA sequences within the sample encode an identical CDR3. The gene calls are TRBV7-2 and TRBJ2-5, with D unresolved. This CDR3 is built from 13 residues. Trimming removed 1 base at V and 1 base at J, with 4 bases between. Germline CDR1 is SGHTA and CDR2 is FQGNSA. CDR3 residues: CASSLVRQETQYF. Incomplete CDR3 DNA: TGTGCCAGCAGCTTAGTTCGCCAAGAGACC.

This clone was found many times. CDR3 bases read: TGTGCCAGCAGCTTACATACAGGGGGCGGGACTGAA. Translating it yields CASSLHTGGGTE. The entire CDR3 sequence reads CASSLHTGGGTEAFF. V is TRBV7-8 and J is TRBJ1-1, with TRBD1 matching 9 bases. The read terminates 3 residues ahead of where the CDR3 ends, so the germline J gene completes it. Germline CDR1 reads SGHVS; CDR2 reads FQNEAQ. CDR3 size: 15 residues. The V segment lost 2 bases and the J segment 5 bases; nucleotides outside the gene matches: 6.

At least ten counts were recorded for this clone. The CDR3 end lies 3 residues beyond the end of the read and is filled in from the germline J gene. This sequence joins TRBV7-3 and TRBJ2-3; D possibly corresponds to TRBD2 (6 bases). The CDR3 length is 15 residues. The V end lost 5 bases, the J end lost 2 bases, and 14 bases lay between the germline ends. Per germline, CDR1 SGHTA and CDR2 FQGTGA. The CDR3 here is CASSRTGTSTDTQYF. CDR3 DNA (partial): TGTGCCAGCAGCCGTACCGGGACTTCCACAGATACG.

The sample holds many counts of this clone. The read finishes 3 residues shy of the CDR3 end, and the germline J gene is used to complete it. V is TRBV30 and J is TRBJ1-1, with a tentative D call TRBD1 (5 bases). Per germline, CDR1 GTSNPN and CDR2 SVGIG (reference sequence). This CDR3 spans 15 amino acids. Trimming left V 5 bases short and J 1 base short, with 17 bases between. The DNA read from the CDR3 is TGTGCCTGGGACAGAATCGACAGCCGGAACACTGAA. It yields the protein CAWDRIDSRNTE. The complete CDR3 sequence is CAWDRIDSRNTEAFF.

This clone was observed at least ten times. The read terminates 3 residues before the CDR3 end, so the remaining end is supplied by the germline J gene. This rearrangement joins TRBV5-1 to TRBJ2-1, with a weak D call TRBD1 (6 bases). Germline CDR1 and CDR2: SGHRS and YFSETQ. The V gene lost 4 bases and the J gene lost 4 bases, with 15 bases spanning the gap. The CDR3 is 15 residues long. The CDR3 DNA, read in part, is TGCGCCAGCAGCCAAGGGGGTACCCAATACAATGAG. It is translated as CASSQGGTQYNE. The whole CDR3 sequence reads CASSQGGTQYNEQFF.

This clone was counted between two and nine times. Read coverage stops 3 residues before the CDR3 terminus; the germline J gene supplies the remainder. The J gene is TRBJ2-3, the V gene TRBV7-2; 9 bases match TRBD2. The CDR3 is 14 residues long. Germline CDR1 and CDR2: SGHTA and FQGNSA. CDR3 loop: CASGGRARRETQYF. The part of the CDR3 DNA that was read is TGTGCCAGCGGCGGGAGGGCCAGGAGGGAGACG. The full variable domain, with the rest looked up from reference TRBV7-2 and TRBJ2-3, is GAGVSQSPSNKVTEKGKDVELRCDPISGHTALYWYRQSLGQGLEFLIYFQGNSAPDKSGLPSDRFSAERTGGSVSTLTIQRTQQEDSAVYLCASGGRARRETQYFGPGTRLTVL.